This T cell receptor beta chain is drawn from a study of long-term antiretroviral therapy in people with HIV. About the study: The earliest specimens came about a decade ahead of the 2015 immediate-ART recommendation.

Study observations and caveats: It was observed that HIV repertoires exhibited narrower CDR3 length ranges than controls. Clones that expanded before ART (that is, prior to treatment) dominated the repertoire at all time points. Records did not include ART adherence, viral resistance or therapy changes.

With V trimmed by 6 bases and J by 2 bases, 6 bases remained unmatched. The CDR3 is made up of 15 amino acids. In regard to this clone: Its specificity is unknown.

Sequencing relied on immunoSEQ assay v3.0, run at survey level. Produced via immunoSEQ multiplex PCR; TCRdb's table is partial and in-frame only. Here the sample spans 20,000 to 25,000 clones, 65% to 90% being singletons. The TCR sequence derives from a man aged 35-49 years with HIV. V usage is TRBV23-1 and J usage is TRBJ2-7, with 11 bases aligning to TRBD1. TRBV23-1 is reported as an ORF; its role is uncertain. The sample in question was unsorted PBMCs, obtained 0.1 years before starting antiretroviral therapy. The DNA for the CDR3 is TGCGCCAGCAGCTTGGGGACAGGGGGGGCCTACGAGCAGTACTTC. It encodes CASSLGTGGAYEQYF.